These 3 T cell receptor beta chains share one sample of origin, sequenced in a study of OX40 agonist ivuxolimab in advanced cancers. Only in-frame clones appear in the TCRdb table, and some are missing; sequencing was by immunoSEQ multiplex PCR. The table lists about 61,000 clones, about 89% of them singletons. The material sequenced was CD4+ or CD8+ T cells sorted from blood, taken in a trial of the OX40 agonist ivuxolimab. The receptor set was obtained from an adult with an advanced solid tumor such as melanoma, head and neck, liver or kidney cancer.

The CDR3: CSGRGSYNEQFF. The CDR3 DNA reads TGCAGCGGAAGGGGATCCTACAATGAGCAGTTCTTC. This sequence joins TRBV29-1 and TRBJ2-1; perhaps TRBD1 as D (5 bases). V gave up 7 bases and J gave up 1 base, with 8 bases separating them. This CDR3 has 12 amino acids. Germline CDR1 and CDR2: SQVTM and ANQGSEA.

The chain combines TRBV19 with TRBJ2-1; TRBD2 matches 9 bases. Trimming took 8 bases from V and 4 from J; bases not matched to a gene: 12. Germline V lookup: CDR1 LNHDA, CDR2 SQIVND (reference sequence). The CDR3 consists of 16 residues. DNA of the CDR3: TGTGCCAGTGGGTATGGCTTGACTAGCGGTTACAATGAGCAGTTCTTC. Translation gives CASGYGLTSGYNEQFF.

The CDR3 protein is CASSSPTRNEQFF. CDR3 bases: TGTGCCAGCAGCTCGCCGACTAGGAATGAGCAGTTCTTC. This chain joins TRBV7-2 and TRBJ2-1; perhaps TRBD2 as D (6 bases). Germline V gene sequence: CDR1 SGHTA, CDR2 FQGNSA. Trimming stripped 4 bases from V and 7 bases from J, with 11 bases between. The CDR3 is made up of 13 amino acids.